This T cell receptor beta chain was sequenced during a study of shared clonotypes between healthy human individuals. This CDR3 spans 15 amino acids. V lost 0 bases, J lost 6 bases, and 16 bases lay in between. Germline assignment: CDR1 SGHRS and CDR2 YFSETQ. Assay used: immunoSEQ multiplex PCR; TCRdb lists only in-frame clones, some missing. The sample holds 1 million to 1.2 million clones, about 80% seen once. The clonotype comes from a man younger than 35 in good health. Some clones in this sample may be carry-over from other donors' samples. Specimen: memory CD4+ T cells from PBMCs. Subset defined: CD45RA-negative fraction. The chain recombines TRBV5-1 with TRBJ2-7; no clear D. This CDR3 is CASSLVTGSWGEQYF. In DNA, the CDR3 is TGCGCCAGCAGCTTGGTGACGGGTTCGTGGGGCGAGCAGTACTTC.